Presented here are 14 T cell receptor beta chains from one specimen sequenced in a study of type 1 and type 2 diabetes patients. PCR was run on genomic DNA. The TCR beta CDR3 region was amplified using 30 forward and 13 reverse primers. Each CDR3 protein gets one entry after TCRdb re-called the multiplex PCR reads with MiXCR. The sample records some 250,000 distinct CDR3 sequences, around 47% being singletons. Sequences were obtained from peripheral blood mononuclear cells (PBMCs). Receptors originate from a man in his late teens or twenties with type 2 diabetes.

This clonotype has just a few counts. A read error may account for a junction end that differs from germline. The gene calls are TRBV7-7 and TRBJ2-5; no clear D. The germline V gene encodes CDR1 SSHAT and CDR2 FNYEAQ (reference sequence). The CDR3 is 12 residues long. CDR3 amino acids: CASSQDEETQYF. The CDR3 DNA reads as TGTGCTAGCAGTCAGGACGAGGAGACCCAGTACTTC.

This clonotype turned up a few times. The rearrangement uses TRBV29-1 and TRBJ1-1; no definite D call. V lost 6 bases and J 6 bases, leaving 14 bases between the germline ends. Germline CDR1 is SQVTM and CDR2 is ANQGSEA. CDR3 length: 12 residues. DNA of the CDR3: TGCAGCGTCGCCCCGGGAGTCTCTGAAGCTTTCTTT. Its protein product is CSVAPGVSEAFF.

The rearrangement joins TRBV4-3 to TRBJ2-1; D is uncertain. CDR1 and CDR2 from the germline V gene are LGHNA and YSLEER. The length of the CDR3 is 17 residues. The V and J ends lost 0 bases and 4 bases respectively, with 16 bases between them. CDR3 in DNA: TGCGCCAGCAGCCAAGACGCTTCGGACGCCGTATACAATGAGCAGTTCTTC. It codes for CASSQDASDAVYNEQFF.

V and J are TRBV6-5 and TRBJ2-7; 7 bases fit TRBD2. The CDR3 has 13 amino acids. Germline trimming cut 5 bases from V and 3 bases from J; bases unmatched to any gene: 4. The germline V gene encodes CDR1 MNHEY and CDR2 SVGAGI. CDR3 sequence: CASSSGVNYEQYF. In nucleotides, the CDR3 is TGTGCCAGCAGTAGCGGGGTGAACTACGAGCAGTACTTC.

At least ten counts were recorded for this clonotype. DNA of the CDR3: TGTGCCACCAGCAGAGATAGAATCGACAGTACCTACGAGCAGTACTTC. Translation: CATSRDRIDSTYEQYF. The rearrangement uses TRBV15 and TRBJ2-7; perhaps TRBD1 as D (5 bases). CDR3 size: 16 residues. CDR1 and CDR2 from the germline V gene are LNHNV and YYDKDF (reference sequence). The V gene lost 0 bases and the J gene lost 2 bases, with 14 bases spanning the gap. Full variable domain (remainder filled in from reference TRBV15 and TRBJ2-7): DAMVIQNPRYQVTQFGKPVTLSCSQTLNHNVMYWYQQKSSQAPKLLFHYYDKDFNNEADTPDNFQSRRPNTSFCFLDIRSPGLGDTAMYLCATSRDRIDSTYEQYFGPGTRLTVT.

The rearrangement joins TRBV10-1 to TRBJ2-2, with unresolved D. CDR3 length equals 12 residues. Per germline, CDR1 WNHNN and CDR2 SYGVQD (reference sequence). Trimming shortened V by 11 bases and J by 4 bases, and 11 bases separated the two germline ends. The CDR3 DNA follows: TGCGCCGGCGGCAGACTCACCGGGGAGCTGTTTTTT. Amino acid sequence: CAGGRLTGELFF.

Details on this clonotype: A read error may explain this, as a much larger clone is one base away. This CDR3 fails to terminate in the conserved phenylalanine or tryptophan, so it likely reflects a read error. The rearrangement links TRBV30 to TRBJ2-7; D may be TRBD1 or TRBD2 (5 bases each). The CDR3 has 13 residues. Trimming removed 6 bases from V and 2 bases from J, with 14 bases in between. In germline, CDR1 is GTSNPN, CDR2 SVGIG (reference sequence). The CDR3 DNA reads as TGTGCCTGCATCCGGGACCCTGCCTACGAGCAGTACCTC. This codes for CACIRDPAYEQYL.

This sequence joins TRBV19 and TRBJ2-5; TRBD2 matches at 12 bases. The J call may not be correct, given that the DNA end is closer to TRBJ2-1. CDR1 and CDR2 (germline): LNHDA, SQIVND (reference sequence). CDR3 size: 16 residues. Here the CDR3 reads CASSKTSGSGWNEQFF. The CDR3 region has the DNA TGTGCCAGTAGTAAGACTAGCGGGAGCGGTTGGAATGAGCAGTTCTTC.

The sample holds a few counts of this clonotype. The rearrangement links TRBV6-5 to TRBJ1-6; tentative D call: TRBD1 (6 bases). The V gene's germline CDR1 is MNHEY and CDR2 SVGAGI. The CDR3 is made up of 15 amino acids. The germline V and J ends were trimmed by 7 bases and 9 bases, with 19 bases remaining between them. The CDR3 is CASTQRETGPSPLHF. In DNA form, the CDR3 reads TGTGCCAGCACCCAGAGGGAGACAGGTCCTTCACCCCTCCACTTT.

The chain couples TRBV5-1 to TRBJ1-1; weak D call: TRBD1 (5 bases). This CDR3 is 14 amino acids long. Germline loops: CDR1 SGHRS, CDR2 YFSETQ. Trimming removed 4 bases from V and 1 base from J, with 11 bases in between. CDR3 DNA sequence: TGCGCCAGCAGCGCCTCGGGACGGAACACTGAAGCTTTCTTT. This translates into CASSASGRNTEAFF. The variable domain in full, with the rest retrieved from reference TRBV5-1 and TRBJ1-1, is KAGVTQTPRYLIKTRGQQVTLSCSPISGHRSVSWYQQTPGQGLQFLFEYFSETQRNKGNFPGRFSGRQFSNSRSEMNVSTLELGDSALYLCASSASGRNTEAFFGQGTRLTVV.

The chain carries TRBV7-3 and TRBJ2-7, with a tentative D call TRBD2 (5 bases). V lost 5 bases and J lost 4, with 12 bases in between. CDR3 length: 13 residues. Germline V lookup: CDR1 SGHTA, CDR2 FQGTGA. The DNA of the CDR3 is TGTGCCAGCAGCCTCATGAGCGGATACGAGCAGTACTTC. Translating gives CASSLMSGYEQYF.

The chain carries TRBV7-2 and TRBJ2-5; TRBD2 matches at 12 bases. This CDR3 spans 16 amino acids. J gave up 3 bases and V 2 bases, and 4 bases lay outside the gene matches. CDR1 and CDR2 from the germline V gene are SGHTA and FQGNSA. The CDR3 DNA reads TGTGCCAGCAGCTTAAGTCGGACTAGCGGGGAAGAGACCCAGTACTTC. This sequence encodes CASSLSRTSGEETQYF.

This chain's CDR3 is CASRSGLEAFF. CDR3 DNA sequence: TGTGCCAGCAGATCGGGACTAGAAGCTTTCTTT. The chain has TRBV28 and TRBJ1-1, with TRBD1 as a possible D gene (5 bases). This CDR3 spans 11 amino acids. In germline, CDR1 is MDHEN, CDR2 SYDVKM. The V and J ends lost 6 bases and 8 bases respectively, with 10 bases between them.

The chain uses TRBV19 and TRBJ1-5, with 10 bases that match TRBD1. J was trimmed by 6 bases and V by 6 bases; bases with no gene match: 8. From germline, CDR1 is LNHDA and CDR2 SQIVND (reference sequence). This CDR3 spans 15 amino acids. CDR3 in amino acids: CASSGDRGQGQPQHF. CDR3 nucleotides: TGTGCCAGTAGCGGAGACAGGGGGCAGGGTCAGCCCCAGCATTTT.